This T cell receptor (beta chain) was obtained from a study of T cell changes during pregnancy in multiple sclerosis (dated by TCRdb to about 2019). With regard to the full study: In women with multiple sclerosis, the researchers looked at how the T cell repertoire shifted as pregnancy progressed.

Trimming costs V 1 base and J 5 bases, and their ends lie 14 bases apart. Inclusive of the bounding cysteine and phenylalanine, the CDR3 is 16 residues long. The read is trimmed to its CDR3 DNA, 48 bases read in frame from base 1. CDR1 and CDR2 are drawn from the germline V gene: SGHVS, FNYEAQ. Libraries were constructed by the immunoSEQ multiplex PCR assay. TCRdb re-hosts the immuneACCESS table, in-frame sequences only. Its copies lack some clones; in the studies checked, an unresolved V gene accounts for under half of them, and the cause for the rest is not known. The sample profile shows 80,000 to 100,000 clones; over 85% of them were found once. The top ten clonotypes cover roughly 0.99% of the sample. With regard to this clone: Its antigen is still unknown. No clone much larger than this one lies a single base away; base qualities are absent.

The TCR originated in a female donor with multiple sclerosis, enrolled in a pregnancy study. This chain is built from TRBV7-6 and TRBJ1-4, with a tentative D gene TRBD1 over 6 matching bases. The source material was peripheral blood, sampled after pregnancy. The DNA sequence is given as TGTGCCAGCAGCTTAGGGGGGGGCGCATCCAATGAAAAACTGTTTTTT. Translated, this is CASSLGGGASNEKLFF.